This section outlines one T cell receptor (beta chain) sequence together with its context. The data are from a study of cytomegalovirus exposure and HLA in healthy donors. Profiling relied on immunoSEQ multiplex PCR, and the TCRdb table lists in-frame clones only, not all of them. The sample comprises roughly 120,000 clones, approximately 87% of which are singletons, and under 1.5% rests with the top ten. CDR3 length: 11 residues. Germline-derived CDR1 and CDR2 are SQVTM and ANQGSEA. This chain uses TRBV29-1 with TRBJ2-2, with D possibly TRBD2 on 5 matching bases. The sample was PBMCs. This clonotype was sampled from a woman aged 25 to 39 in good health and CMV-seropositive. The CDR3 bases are TGCAGTGGAGGTTATTCCGGGGAGCTGTTTTTT. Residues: CSGGYSGELFF.